This T cell receptor (beta chain) was obtained from a study of T cell changes during pregnancy in multiple sclerosis. This CDR3 contains 15 residues. V lost 6 bases to trimming and J lost 3 bases; unmatched junction nucleotides: 9. Per the germline V gene, CDR1 is MDHEN and CDR2 is SYDVKM. Using immunoSEQ multiplex PCR, the repertoire was profiled, and TCRdb retains in-frame clones only, with some absent. The top ten clones hold around 0.8% of a sample with around 43,000 clones, around 94% of them seen once. The chain has TRBV28 and TRBJ2-3; 7 bases agree with TRBD2. The TCR comes from a female donor with multiple sclerosis, enrolled in a pregnancy study. Source: CD4+ T cells from peripheral blood mononuclear cells, taken before pregnancy. As DNA, the CDR3 is TGTGCCAGCAGCCCACGTGGCGGGAGAACAGATACGCAGTATTTT. The encoded protein is CASSPRGGRTDTQYF.